Below are 2 T cell receptor beta chains sequenced from a single sample in a study of human T cells and chemical hapten exposure. Each CDR3 protein gets one entry after TCRdb re-called the RACE reads with MiXCR. The sample holds approximately 400,000 distinct CDR3 sequences, 5% to 6.5% seen once. Described time point: pre-sensitization, week 0. The treatment is: therapeutic diphenylcyclopropenone sensitization with weekly scalp DPC. Specimen: whole blood, collected in connection with sensitization to the hapten diphenylcyclopropenone (DPC). All receptors come from a woman aged 45-59 years with alopecia areata. Some clones in this sample may be carry-over from other donors' samples.

This clonotype was recorded many times. The gene calls are TRBV11-2 and TRBJ2-3; D ambiguous. Germline V CDR1 and CDR2: SGHAT, FQNNGV. V was pared by 8 bases and J by 2 bases, with 5 bases between. The CDR3 has 11 residues. The CDR3 DNA follows: TGTGCCAGCGGGTTCACAGATACGCAGTATTTT. This gives the protein CASGFTDTQYF.

This chain joins TRBV12-3 or TRBV12-4 and TRBJ2-3, with 9 bases identical to TRBD2. CDR3 length: 15 amino acids. V dropped 6 bases and J dropped 6; count of bases not matched to a gene: 10. The CDR3 DNA reads as TGTGCCAGCAGCCATAGCGGGAGCGGGGCGGATACGCAGTATTTT. Its protein is CASSHSGSGADTQYF.